This T cell receptor (beta chain) was captured by sequencing in a study of blood T cell repertoires in COVID-19 (dated by TCRdb to between 2020 and 2021). Looking at the study overall: Samples from collaborators originated in the United States, Italy and Spain and spanned both the acute and convalescent phases of COVID-19. The repertoires were released in a freely available public database meant as a resource for research on the immune response to SARS-CoV-2. HLA class I and class II types, where available, came from metadata supplied by the sample provider rather than from assay-based typing. Sample metadata almost always included a de-identified subject ID, COVID-19 status, age in years and sex. Deeply sampled blood TCRbeta repertoires from subjects exposed to, actively infected with, or recovered from COVID-19 were included in the dataset. Samples came from the ongoing ImmuneRACE study (first 160 participants) plus 1,254 subjects from 6 global collaborators. The prospective study material was composed of cDNA or gDNA derived from T cells, B-cell-depleted T cells, or PBMCs. The research as a whole found: How much clinical and demographic metadata was included differed by source and by participant, and the metadata was provided uncurated.

The immunoSEQ Assay, a bias-controlled multiplex PCR, was used to amplify TCRbeta CDR3 regions from genomic DNA. Regarding the original processing steps: The number of nucleated cells in each sample was estimated from the amplification of reference gene primers within the assay. To quantify the absolute abundance of each unique TCRbeta CDR3 rearrangement, sequence reads were collapsed and filtered. For each sample, productive Simpson clonality was calculated as the square root of Simpson's diversity index across productive rearrangements. TCRdb retrieved this table from immuneACCESS and kept in-frame rearrangements only. Not all clones are present; in checked studies, unresolved V genes account for under half, and no reason is known for the remainder. V and J calls and clone size follow that table, whereas D and trimming were derived from the DNA. This sample comprises 270,000 or so clones, more than 85% of them detected only once. Of the sample, roughly 2.9% falls within the top ten clones.

For this clone: Its recognized antigen is unknown. No quality values exist for individual bases; no much larger clone is one base distant.

Enrolling through a virtual design, the prospective study's participants ranged in age from roughly 18 to 89 years and lived across some 23 United States geographic areas. To assign participants to cohorts, the prospective study relied on clinical history that participants themselves reported in a screening survey and a study questionnaire. Exposed participants had been in contact with someone with a PCR-confirmed or clinician-diagnosed COVID-19 case within 2 weeks of study entry. In the prospective study, mobile phlebotomists collected whole blood, serum and a nasopharyngeal or oropharyngeal swab from each participant. Over an approximately 2-month period, participants in the prospective study had the option of providing additional blood draws and questionnaires. Before DNA extraction, prospective study blood samples were shipped either frozen or at room temperature. This TCR was sampled from a man aged 40-49 years who had been exposed to COVID-19. Material: PBMCs or T cells enriched from blood (not recorded which).

The CDR3 loop reads CASSLERGGADTQYF. The DNA reads as follows: TGTGCCAGCAGCTTAGAGAGGGGAGGGGCAGATACGCAGTATTTT. The chain employs TRBV11-1 and TRBJ2-3, with TRBD2 matching 7 junction bases. Trimmed from V: 1 base; trimmed from J: 4 bases; junction bases lacking a gene match: 5. From the cysteine through the phenylalanine, the CDR3 covers 15 amino acids. The entry retains the CDR3 DNA only, 45 bases that are in frame from base 1. The CDR1 and CDR2 encoded by the germline V gene (reference sequence) are SGHAT and FQDESV.